This TCR beta chain was retrieved from a study of cytomegalovirus exposure and HLA in healthy donors (dated by TCRdb to about 2017). The study in broad terms: An earlier analysis of several hundred of the donors reported roughly 300 Gb of sequence data and 117 million unique TCR beta sequences from some 180 million T cells. Roughly 290 gigabases of sequencing data and roughly 80 million unique TCR sequences made up an early release that covered approximately 620 HLA-typed donors. Of the roughly 410 genotyped donors, approximately 81% were placed in the genetic ancestry cluster associated with self-reported Caucasian donors. The aim of the study was to test whether cataloging public T cell receptors could identify signatures of past pathogen exposure. The study used immunosequencing to profile the T cell repertoires of more than 650 subjects and linked those repertoires to cytomegalovirus serostatus. Along with the approximately 700-subject first cohort, a separate validation cohort of over 90 different subjects was used. To predict cytomegalovirus infection status, the study combined high-throughput TCR immunosequencing, statistical association of individual TCRs with disease status, and machine learning. A later analysis re-analyzed previously published TCR beta repertoires from 666 donors and added high-resolution HLA genotyping to study TCR occurrence patterns. Rather than drawing on any new phenotypic data, the later analysis identified candidate immune exposures from TCR beta sequences and the way those sequences occurred across donors. An earlier analysis of 587 of the donors used high-throughput TCR beta sequencing to judge whether each TCR beta V gene segment behaved as functional or pseudogenic. Donor age, sex, ethnicity and CMV serostatus were compiled together with the repertoire data. A later genetic analysis took genome-wide SNP genotypes for about three fifths of the roughly 700 donors and used that subset as a discovery cohort. Every repertoire in the discovery cohort had been generated on one and the same sequencing platform. Class I and class II HLA loci were covered by the typing at four-digit resolution. Typing coverage differed by locus: A, B, C, DRB1 and DQB1 were typed in about 620-640 donors, DQA1 in 522, DPA1 in around 600, and DPB1 in around 490. Because of strong linkage in the cohort, five DR-DQ haplotypes were treated as single units for association and clustering. Across under 500 genotyped donors of the cohort, an average of roughly 250,000 unique TCR beta nucleotide sequences per donor were sequenced, and around 19% of those sequences were non-productive.

CDR1 is given as MNHEY and CDR2 as SMNVEV, both from the germline V gene (reference sequence). The CDR3 runs 15 residues from the cysteine to the phenylalanine. Only CDR3 DNA remains: 45 bases, in frame from the first base. At the junction V is shortened by 5 bases and J by 8 bases; bases outside the gene matches: 6. The cohort was made up of about 610 healthy bone marrow donors. All cohort members were sampled while nominally healthy, although unrecorded immune exposures were likely present. CMV serostatus was recorded as positive for roughly 290 and negative for 352 of the 666 cohort members, whereas no CMV serostatus was recorded for the donor in question. A peripheral blood sample was provided by each donor, and peripheral blood mononuclear cells were used for TCR beta sequencing. Genomic DNA extraction from the blood cell samples was performed with the Qiagen DNeasy Blood Extraction Kit. A remark on this clone: It has no known antigen specificity. Base qualities are not provided; no much larger clone lies one nucleotide away.

Libraries were prepared through the immunoSEQ multiplex PCR assay. For the multiplex PCR, a mixture combining 60 forward primers for TCR Vbeta segments and 13 reverse primers for TCR Jbeta segments was used. The CDR3 region of rearranged TCR beta genes was amplified from genomic DNA by a multiplex PCR assay. Amplified TCR beta libraries were sequenced as 87-base-pair reads on the Illumina HiSeq System. Turning to the authors' computational methods: In a later analysis, some 80 million unique TCR beta chains were counted across the 650 to 750 repertoires, and roughly 10 million of these chains were shared by at least two donors. To remove PCR and sequencing errors, raw reads were error-corrected and collapsed into unique sequences using a nearest-neighbor algorithm that merged closely related sequences. V, D and J gene segments were assigned by aligning CDR3 sequences to IMGT reference sequences. For a sequence to be retained, a match of at least six nucleotides was required to both a V gene segment and a J gene segment. A rearrangement counted as productive if the CDR3 had no stop codons and remained in frame with V and J, and every other rearrangement counted as non-productive. CDR3 was defined by IMGT convention, running from the second conserved V-encoded cysteine to the conserved J-encoded phenylalanine. In an earlier analysis of just under 600 of the donors, sequences lacking an unambiguous match to a single V gene segment were excluded. In an earlier analysis of approximately 590 of the donors, V segments were called functional above 56.7% productive rearrangements and were called segregating when the between-donor standard deviation exceeded 5%. To diagnose cytomegalovirus status from the catalog of TCR beta chain sequences, a statistical classification framework was built. A later analysis assigned V and J genes by comparing TCR nucleotide sequences with IMGT/GENE-DB human TR gene sequences. In a later analysis, CDR3 sequences and most-parsimonious VDJ recombination scenarios were assigned using the TCRdist pipeline. In a later analysis, every TCR beta chain was defined by the combination of its CDR3 amino acid sequence and its V-gene family, and reads without a unique V-gene family were dropped. To address suspected cross-contamination and a sequencing artifact, a later analysis removed a few hundred highly shared, low-generation-probability nucleotide sequences. In a later analysis, a clonal expansion index was calculated for each public chain from normalized within-repertoire ranks of inferred template counts. Generation probabilities in a later analysis came from a VDJ recombination model fitted to out-of-frame rearrangements, and those results were checked against IGoR. In a later analysis, TCR-TCR, TCR-HLA and TCR-CMV co-occurrence was scored with hypergeometric tests, and a repertoire-size bias correction was applied to TCR pairs. To estimate false discovery rates, a later analysis permuted the HLA or CMV assignments 20 times. In a later analysis, co-occurring TCRs were grouped with DBSCAN, and TCRdist sequence similarity was added when clustering was performed within HLA-allele-positive subsets. For co-occurrence clustering, repertoires with fewer than 30,000 or more than 120,000 public chains were excluded, along with roughly 5 repertoires with anomalous nucleotide sharing. The clones in this table, taken by TCRdb from immuneACCESS, are in-frame only. Not every clone is retained; where verified, under half of the shortfall comes from an unresolved V gene, and the cause of the rest is unknown. D and trimming come from the DNA, and the V and J calls and clone size come from that table. This sample has under 150,000 clones in its table, and around 72% of those were observed once. The ten most abundant clones make up about 3.1% of the sample.

Broader findings and caveats from the paper: A further reported finding was that TCR beta sequences accurately predicted the HLA-A and HLA-B alleles for most subjects in the first cohort. In vitro tests confirmed that a few of the cytomegalovirus-associated TCR beta chains recognize cytomegalovirus antigens. In both the original and validation cohorts, the classifier was reported to diagnose cytomegalovirus status with high specificity and sensitivity. In a later analysis, HLA-associated TCR beta chains were found to be more clonally expanded and to have lower generation probabilities than equally common non-associated chains. It was suggested by the authors that the approach could potentially be generalized to other disease states and immunological phenotypes. Because the 87-base-pair reads could not distinguish some IMGT-functional V segments, including TRBV6-2 and TRBV6-3, those segments were excluded. In a later genetic analysis, a missense DCLRE1C variant was associated with V-gene and J-gene trimming of TCR beta chains, and the association was replicated in an independent cohort. A later analysis found that most CMV-associated TCR beta chains appeared HLA-restricted, with HLA associations seemingly driven largely by CMV exposure. Assigning TCR associations to individual alleles was difficult when HLA alleles, especially DR and DQ, strongly co-occurred. In a later analysis, the rate of TCR association differed among HLA loci, with DRB1 alleles having the most associated TCRs and HLA-C alleles having the fewest. Because counts were too low, seventeen rarely observed V segments, including chromosome 9 orphons, were left out of the earlier analysis of a few hundred of the donors. Specific HLA alleles were associated with roughly 17,000 TCR beta sequences at a false discovery rate of 0.05 in a later analysis. Because some donors lacked HLA typing at each locus, the association tests relied only on the typed subset. Correlated functional status among segregating V segments might reflect linkage disequilibrium, but an unknown experimental factor could not be ruled out. This cohort had only TCR beta chains sequenced, and the lack of alpha or paired-chain data limited which features could be detected. The presence/absence analyses assumed that sequencing depth was roughly uniform across donors, and that assumption may not be true. The only immune exposure information available for the cohort was CMV serostatus. In an earlier analysis of 500 to 650 of the donors, most TCR beta V segments appeared in productive rearrangements about 87% or about 30% of the time, broadly matching IMGT annotations. Across donors, most TCR sequences were observed very rarely, whereas some public TCRs were present in many individuals. Several of the top co-occurrence clusters appeared to be linked to parvovirus B19, influenza, CMV and Epstein-Barr virus, according to a later analysis. The study gave a list of roughly 150 TCR beta chains associated with cytomegalovirus. In a later genetic analysis, fewer N-insertions in productive TCRs were reported among donors in an Asian-associated ancestry cluster than the approximately 710-donor mean. A cluster of highly shared sequence variants was judged likely to be a technical artifact of the sequencing pipeline.

The receptor was derived from a human donor in good health. The sample taken for sequencing was PBMCs. The chain is made from TRBV27 and TRBJ1-4; 12 junctional bases match TRBD1. The nucleotide sequence is TGTGCCAGCAGTCCATGGGACAGGGGGCGCGAAAAACTGTTTTTT. This gives the protein CASSPWDRGREKLFF. When the CDR3 is completed using the reference TRBV27 and TRBJ1-4 genes on either side, the full variable domain is EAQVTQNPRYLITVTGKKLTVTCSQNMNHEYMSWYRQDPGLGLRQIYYSMNVEVTDKGDVPEGYKVSRKEKRNFPLILESPSPNQTSLYFCASSPWDRGREKLFFGSGTQLSVL.